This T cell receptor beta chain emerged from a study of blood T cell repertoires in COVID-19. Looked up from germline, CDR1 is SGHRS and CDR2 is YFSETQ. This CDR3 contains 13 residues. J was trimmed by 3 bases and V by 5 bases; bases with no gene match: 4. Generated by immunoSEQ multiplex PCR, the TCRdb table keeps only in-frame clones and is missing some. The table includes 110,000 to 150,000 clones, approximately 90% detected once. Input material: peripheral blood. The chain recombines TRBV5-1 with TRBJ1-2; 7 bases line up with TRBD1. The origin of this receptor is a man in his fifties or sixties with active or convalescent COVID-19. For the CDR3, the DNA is TGCGCCAGCAGTTCCCAGGGGGACTATGGCTACACCTTC. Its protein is CASSSQGDYGYTF.